The 16 T cell receptor beta chains reported below all come from one sample, sequenced in a study of blood T cell repertoires in COVID-19. Some clones are missing from TCRdb's copy, which holds only in-frame ones; the method was immunoSEQ multiplex PCR. The table has 90,000 to 130,000 clones, just over 75% seen once. The material sequenced was peripheral blood. These receptors came from a woman aged 80 or over with acute or convalescent COVID-19.

This rearrangement joins TRBV9 to TRBJ1-2, with TRBD1 identical over 10 bases. CDR3 length: 12 amino acids. Trimming removed 7 bases from V and 7 bases from J; junction bases left unmatched: 4. Germline-derived CDR1 and CDR2 are SGDLS and YYNGEE. DNA of the CDR3: TGTGCCAGCGGGGGACAGGGGCCTGGCTACACCTTC. The encoded protein is CASGGQGPGYTF.

This clone was seen a single time. The rearrangement links TRBV11-2 to TRBJ2-3; 9 bases line up with TRBD1. Germline lookup yields CDR1 SGHAT and CDR2 FQNNGV. Trimming at V came to 1 base and at J to 2 bases, leaving 10 bases not matched to a gene. The CDR3 has 18 residues. In DNA form, the CDR3 reads TGTGCCAGCAGCTTAGGACAGGGGGTGGCAGATAACACAGATACGCAGTATTTT. Translated: CASSLGQGVADNTDTQYF.

The chain links TRBV7-9 to TRBJ1-4; TRBD1 aligns across 7 bases. The junction had 3 bases not matched to a gene; V was cut back by 4 bases and J by 4 bases. This CDR3 is built from 14 residues. From germline, CDR1 is SEHNR and CDR2 FQNEAQ (reference sequence). The CDR3 loop reads CASSSQGYNEKLFF. For the CDR3, the DNA is TGTGCCAGCAGCTCACAGGGGTATAATGAAAAACTGTTTTTT.

V is TRBV14 and J is TRBJ2-7; a weak D match, TRBD1 (6 bases). V lost 5 bases and J 3 bases, leaving 14 bases between the germline ends. CDR3 length: 14 residues. Germline V lookup: CDR1 SGHDN, CDR2 FVKESK. The CDR3 region has the DNA TGTGCCAGCAGCACTACCACAGGGAACTACGAGCAGTACTTC. Translated, it gives CASSTTTGNYEQYF. The full variable domain, its missing parts supplied by reference TRBV14 and TRBJ2-7, is EAGVTQFPSHSVIEKGQTVTLRCDPISGHDNLYWYRRVMGKEIKFLLHFVKESKQDESGMPNNRFLAERTGGTYSTLKVQPAELEDSGVYFCASSTTTGNYEQYFGPGTRLTVT.

The chain carries TRBV6-5 and TRBJ2-1; 7 nucleotides agree with TRBD1. CDR3 size: 15 residues. From germline, CDR1 is MNHEY and CDR2 SVGAGI. V lost 6 bases to trimming and J lost 0 bases; unmatched junction nucleotides: 5. CDR3 nucleotides: TGTGCCAGCAGCGCAGGACAGGTCTCCTACAATGAGCAGTTCTTC. Protein product: CASSAGQVSYNEQFF.

This clone was counted only a few times. CDR3 in DNA: TGTGCCAGCAGCAGGAGCGGGACCGATACAAACAATGAGCAGTTCTTC. This gives the protein CASSRSGTDTNNEQFF. The chain uses TRBV21-1 and TRBJ2-1; the tabulated D call, TRBD2, remains unverified against the DNA. TRBV21-1 is a pseudogene segment. This CDR3 has 16 amino acids.

The chain has TRBV6-6 and TRBJ2-1; TRBD2 is a possible D gene (6 bases). V was trimmed by 5 bases and J by 0 bases, leaving 11 bases between them. Germline loops: CDR1 MNHNY, CDR2 SVGAGI (reference sequence). The CDR3 extends over 15 amino acids. The CDR3 reads CASSIPSASYNEQFF. CDR3 bases: TGTGCCAGCAGTATTCCTAGCGCCTCCTACAATGAGCAGTTCTTC.

The gene calls are TRBV7-8 and TRBJ2-2; 9 bases fit TRBD2. This CDR3 comprises 15 residues. Losses at the gene ends were 5 bases for V and 7 bases for J; bases not matched to a gene: 8. Per germline, CDR1 SGHVS and CDR2 FQNEAQ. The CDR3 loop is CASSLTSGWGGELFF. CDR3 in DNA: TGTGCCAGCAGCCTCACTAGCGGGTGGGGCGGGGAGCTGTTTTTT.

This chain joins TRBV27 and TRBJ2-1; D call uncertain. Germline CDR1 reads MNHEY; CDR2 reads SMNVEV (reference sequence). Between the trimmed V and J ends, which lost 0 bases and 0 bases, there was a span of 6 bases. This CDR3 contains 15 residues. CDR3 in amino acids: CASSLSRSSYNEQFF. CDR3 bases: TGTGCCAGCAGTTTATCGAGGAGCTCCTACAATGAGCAGTTCTTC.

The chain combines TRBV28 with TRBJ2-3, with D perhaps matching TRBD1 (6 bases). The germline CDR1 and CDR2 sequences are MDHEN and SYDVKM. The germline V and J ends were trimmed by 3 bases and 0 bases, with 7 bases remaining between them. The CDR3 runs to 14 residues. The CDR3 spells CASSLGASTDTQYF. The DNA of the CDR3 is TGTGCCAGCAGTTTGGGGGCTAGCACAGATACGCAGTATTTT.

The gene calls are TRBV9 and TRBJ2-7, with TRBD2 as a possible D gene (6 bases). This CDR3 has 15 amino acids. Trimming pared 0 bases from V and 3 bases from J, leaving 13 bases between. Germline CDR1 SGDLS, CDR2 YYNGEE. The CDR3 reads CASSVGWGDGYEQYF. In DNA form, the CDR3 reads TGTGCCAGCAGCGTAGGTTGGGGGGATGGCTACGAGCAGTACTTC.

J is TRBJ1-2 and V is TRBV27; TRBD1 aligns across 9 bases. CDR3 length: 15 residues. The J segment lost 7 bases and the V segment lost 4 bases, leaving 10 bases of the junction unmatched. Germline V gene data show CDR1 as MNHEY and CDR2 as SMNVEV (reference sequence). CDR3 sequence: CASSWGTGSLAGYTF. DNA for the CDR3: TGTGCCAGCAGTTGGGGGACAGGGAGTTTGGCTGGCTACACCTTC.

This clone was counted a few times. The CDR3 loop reads CAWRIAGGGSPLHF. CDR3 DNA sequence: TGTGCCTGGAGAATCGCAGGGGGCGGTTCACCCCTCCACTTT. The rearrangement joins TRBV30 to TRBJ1-6; 8 bases match TRBD1. This CDR3 spans 14 amino acids. The germline V gene encodes CDR1 GTSNPN and CDR2 SVGIG (reference sequence). With V trimmed by 3 bases and J by 9 bases, 7 bases remained unmatched.

The rearrangement joins TRBV5-4 to TRBJ1-5; D is unclear. Looked up from germline, CDR1 is SGHNT and CDR2 is YYREEE (reference sequence). V dropped 0 bases and J dropped 10 bases, with 8 bases sitting between them. CDR3 length: 12 residues. The CDR3 here is CASSLESGPQHF. CDR3 nucleotide sequence: TGTGCCAGCAGCTTGGAATCTGGCCCCCAGCATTTT.

The rearrangement uses TRBV2 and TRBJ2-6; D remains ambiguous. Germline V CDR1 and CDR2: SNHLY, FYNNEI. V shed 6 bases and J shed 0 bases, with 9 bases lying between them. The CDR3 is 15 amino acids. CDR3 loop: CASSTPVSGANVLTF. As DNA, the CDR3 is TGTGCCAGCAGCACACCAGTCTCTGGGGCCAACGTCCTGACTTTC.

V gene TRBV5-1 combines with J gene TRBJ2-3; the match to TRBD2 covers 11 bases. CDR1 SGHRS and CDR2 YFSETQ come from the germline V gene. This CDR3 spans 15 amino acids. Trimming at V came to 5 bases and at J to 3 bases, leaving 5 bases not matched to a gene. For the CDR3, the DNA is TGCGCCAGCAGACTTAGCGGGGGGGCTACAGATACGCAGTATTTT. Its protein product is CASRLSGGATDTQYF.